What follows are 11 T cell receptor beta chains derived from one specimen sequenced in a study of HIV-infected patients and healthy controls. TCRdb re-called the 5' RACE reads through MiXCR, storing one row per CDR3 protein. The sample records about 67,000 distinct CDR3 sequences, roughly a sixth being singletons. Sequenced sample: CD4+ T cells from blood. Receptor source: a human donor in good health.

This clonotype was seen a handful of times. The chain carries TRBV5-1 and TRBJ1-4; 8 nucleotides match TRBD1. V was pared by 4 bases and J by 6 bases, with 8 bases of the junction left unmatched. Germline CDR1 reads SGHRS; CDR2 reads YFSETQ. This CDR3 is built from 15 residues. The CDR3 region is CASSVLPGQDEKLFF. In DNA, the CDR3 is TGCGCCAGCAGCGTCTTACCGGGACAGGATGAAAAACTGTTTTTT.

This clonotype was seen a handful of times. The J gene is TRBJ1-5, the V gene TRBV15; 7 bases are a match to TRBD1. The CDR3 length is 14 residues. V gave up 9 bases and J gave up 5 bases; unmatched junction bases: 10. The germline V gene has CDR1 LNHNV and CDR2 YYDKDF (reference sequence). CDR3 amino acids: CATQTGTAYQPQHF. DNA of the CDR3: TGTGCCACTCAGACCGGGACAGCTTATCAGCCCCAGCATTTT.

The rearrangement links TRBV5-1 to TRBJ1-1; a possible D gene is TRBD1 (6 bases). Germline CDR1 and CDR2: SGHRS and YFSETQ. V was cut by 2 bases and J by 4 bases, with 12 bases left in between. The CDR3 runs to 14 residues. Here the CDR3 reads CASSFRQAGTEAFF. CDR3 DNA sequence: TGCGCCAGCAGCTTCCGACAGGCAGGCACTGAAGCTTTCTTT.

This clonotype was recorded many times. DNA of the CDR3: TGTGCCACCAGCAGACGCATTACGGGGTTGTCCTACAATGAGCAGTTCTTC. This sequence encodes CATSRRITGLSYNEQFF. This rearrangement joins TRBV15 to TRBJ2-1, with D possibly matching TRBD2 (5 bases). Trimming took off 2 bases at V and 1 base at J, with 15 bases between the two ends. Germline V gene sequence: CDR1 LNHNV, CDR2 YYDKDF (reference sequence). This CDR3 has 17 residues.

In its sample, this clonotype was seen a few times. The CDR3 DNA reads TGTGCCAGCAGCTGGAGGGGAGTAAAAGGAAACACCATATATTTT. It encodes CASSWRGVKGNTIYF. The chain recombines TRBV7-2 with TRBJ1-3; maybe TRBD1 (5 bases). This CDR3 has 15 amino acids. V was cut by 4 bases and J by 4 bases, with 14 bases left in between. Germline CDR1 reads SGHTA; CDR2 reads FQGNSA.

The V gene is TRBV6-5, the J gene TRBJ2-3, with unresolved D. Trimming removed 5 bases at V and 0 bases at J, with 18 bases between. Looked up from germline, CDR1 is MNHEY and CDR2 is SVGAGI. This CDR3 has 17 amino acids. In DNA, the CDR3 is TGTGCCAGCAGTCGCCTCGGCCGGTTCTCTAGCACAGATACGCAGTATTTT. It codes for CASSRLGRFSSTDTQYF.

This clonotype occurred many times. The CDR3 sequence is CASSLAAATEAFF. CDR3 DNA sequence: TGTGCCAGCAGCTTAGCTGCGGCAACTGAAGCTTTCTTT. The V and J genes are TRBV7-2 and TRBJ1-1; unclear D gene. This CDR3 has 13 residues. Trimming pared 0 bases from V and 5 bases from J, leaving 7 bases between. Germline CDR1 and CDR2: SGHTA and FQGNSA.

This clonotype was observed a handful of times. The V gene is TRBV12-3 or TRBV12-4, the J gene TRBJ2-1; 13 bases match TRBD2. V dropped 6 bases and J dropped 4; count of bases not matched to a gene: 3. This CDR3 has 15 residues. This chain's CDR3 is CASRPTSGGYNEQFF. Here the CDR3 DNA reads TGTGCCAGCAGGCCGACTAGCGGGGGGTACAATGAGCAGTTCTTC.

This sequence joins TRBV4-2 and TRBJ1-5; 8 nucleotides match TRBD1. Germline V gene lookup returns CDR1 LGHNA and CDR2 YNFKEQ. After removal of 0 bases from V and 6 bases from J, the junction contained 4 bases not matched to a gene. This CDR3 contains 15 residues. The CDR3 DNA is TGTGCCAGCAGCCAAGATTGGACAGGGAGTCAGCCCCAGCATTTT. As protein: CASSQDWTGSQPQHF.

The table lists this clonotype with a few counts. CDR3 in amino acids: CASSLGTSVDEQFF. The CDR3 nucleotides read TGTGCCAGCAGCTTAGGGACTAGCGTCGATGAGCAGTTCTTC. The V and J genes are TRBV7-2 and TRBJ2-1, with 9 positions matching TRBD2. The germline gives CDR1 SGHTA, CDR2 FQGNSA. The CDR3 has 14 amino acids. J lost 8 bases, V lost 1 base, and 3 bases had no gene match. Full variable domain (remainder filled in from reference TRBV7-2 and TRBJ2-1): GAGVSQSPSNKVTEKGKDVELRCDPISGHTALYWYRQSLGQGLEFLIYFQGNSAPDKSGLPSDRFSAERTGGSVSTLTIQRTQQEDSAVYLCASSLGTSVDEQFFGPGTRLTVL.

CDR3 residues: CSASFGTSQPQHF. In DNA form, the CDR3 reads TGCAGTGCTAGCTTCGGGACATCTCAGCCCCAGCATTTT. This chain joins TRBV20-1 and TRBJ1-5; D might be TRBD1 (6 bases). Germline assignment: CDR1 DFQATT and CDR2 SNEGSKA (reference sequence). The ends were cut back, 3 bases at V and 6 bases at J, with 12 bases in the middle. There are 13 residues in the CDR3.